This entry concerns a single T cell receptor beta chain. What it binds is not known. The sample has other DNA sequences that encode this CDR3 too. This specimen comes from a study of shared clonotypes between healthy human individuals. Germline loops: CDR1 SQVTM, CDR2 ANQGSEA. This CDR3 region has 15 residues. With 6 bases clipped from V and 0 bases from J, the junction kept 5 bases outside the gene matches. Study-wide findings and caveats: The study found roughly 5% of naive CD4 clonotypes shared across a handful of donors.

An approximately 220 ng quantity of DNA, 30,000 to 35,000 T cell genomes, went into the sorted-subset replicate PCRs. Per the original data handling: Filtering differed since immunoSEQ provided only junctions, with no quality scores. The assay was immunoSEQ multiplex PCR, and TCRdb's table has in-frame clones only and misses some. The V and J calls and clone size come from that table; D and trimming were worked out from the DNA. Of about 1 million clones in the sample, approximately 72% were seen once. The TCR comes from a man aged 18 to 29 in good health. The sequencing input was memory CD4+ T cells sorted from blood. Documented subset: CD45RA-negative fraction. The chain employs TRBV29-1 and TRBJ2-3; 11 bases map to TRBD2. CDR3 DNA sequence: TGCAGCGTCGGGACTAGCGGTGCTAGCACAGATACGCAGTATTTT. This encodes CSVGTSGASTDTQYF.